These 29 T cell receptor beta chains were all obtained from the same sample, sequenced in a study of early T cells in non-severe SARS-CoV-2 infection. TCRdb processed the 5' RACE reads anew with MiXCR; each CDR3 protein has one entry. The data show tens of thousands of distinct CDR3 sequences, approximately 10% seen once. Material: whole blood. These receptors originate from an adult who was a healthcare worker with PCR-confirmed SARS-CoV-2 infection or an uninfected control (not recorded which).

This clonotype appeared many times. V gene TRBV27 combines with J gene TRBJ2-6; no clear D. V lost 2 bases to trimming and J lost 0 bases, with 5 bases between them. CDR1 is MNHEY, CDR2 SMNVEV, per germline (reference sequence). This CDR3 spans 15 amino acids. CDR3 bases: TGTGCCAGCAGTTTAGTGTACTCTGGGGCCAACGTCCTGACTTTC. Translated, it gives CASSLVYSGANVLTF.

This clonotype was observed at least ten times. The chain carries TRBV11-2 and TRBJ2-5; maybe TRBD2 (6 bases). Germline V gene data show CDR1 as SGHAT and CDR2 as FQNNGV. The CDR3 has 13 residues. Trimming left V 5 bases short and J 5 bases short, with 12 bases between. In DNA, the CDR3 is TGTGCCAGCAGCCCCACGCTAGCGGAGACCCAGTACTTC. It is translated as CASSPTLAETQYF.

This clonotype has only a few counts. V is TRBV4-1 and J is TRBJ2-2, with 12 bases aligning to TRBD2. From germline, CDR1 is MGHRA and CDR2 YSYEKL. The junction had 6 bases not matched to a gene; V was cut back by 4 bases and J by 6 bases. The CDR3 contains 16 residues. CDR3 region: CASSLLAGGNPGELFF. The CDR3 nucleotides are TGCGCCAGCAGCCTGCTAGCGGGAGGGAATCCCGGGGAGCTGTTTTTT.

This clonotype was counted a few times. The rearrangement uses TRBV5-4 and TRBJ2-3; D is ambiguous. The CDR3 spans 14 residues. CDR1 is SGHNT, CDR2 YYREEE, per germline (reference sequence). The V and J ends lost 7 bases and 0 bases respectively, with 12 bases between them. This CDR3 reads CASHSDTSTDTQYF. CDR3 bases: TGTGCCAGCCATTCTGATACTAGCACAGATACGCAGTATTTT. Combining the CDR3 with reference TRBV5-4 and TRBJ2-3 gives the whole variable domain ETGVTQSPTHLIKTRGQQVTLRCSSQSGHNTVSWYQQALGQGPQFIFQYYREEENGRGNFPPRFSGLQFPNYSSELNVNALELDDSALYLCASHSDTSTDTQYFGPGTRLTVL.

This sequence joins TRBV20-1 and TRBJ2-1; 10 bases map to TRBD1. This CDR3 is 15 amino acids long. The V segment lost 6 bases and the J segment 5 bases; nucleotides outside the gene matches: 10. Germline CDR1 is DFQATT and CDR2 is SNEGSKA (reference sequence). CDR3 bases: TGCAGTGCGCCCAAGCCGGGACAGGGGCACAATGAGCAGTTCTTC. It translates to CSAPKPGQGHNEQFF.

This chain connects TRBV4-2 to TRBJ2-1; TRBD2 agrees at 8 bases. CDR1 and CDR2 from the germline V gene are LGHNA and YNFKEQ. The CDR3 runs 16 residues. The ends lost 1 base at V and 0 bases at J; junction bases unmatched: 2. CDR3 region: CASSQAGTSSYNEQFF. As DNA, the CDR3 is TGTGCCAGCAGCCAAGCCGGGACTAGCTCCTACAATGAGCAGTTCTTC.

The chain has TRBV18 and TRBJ2-3, with D perhaps TRBD1 (6 bases). The V end was cut by 3 bases, the J end by 6 bases, with 13 bases between. Germline CDR1 is KGHSH and CDR2 is LQKENI. The CDR3 has 14 amino acids. The CDR3 DNA is TGTGCCAGCTCACCGGGGACATCCGTTGATACGCAGTATTTT. Amino acids: CASSPGTSVDTQYF.

This clonotype was seen more than once but under ten times. This rearrangement joins TRBV29-1 to TRBJ2-6; no clear D. CDR1 and CDR2 (germline): SQVTM, ANQGSEA. Trimming removed 3 bases at V and 0 bases at J, with 9 bases between. The length of the CDR3 is 15 residues. The CDR3 loop reads CSVEGLNSGANVLTF. Written as DNA, the CDR3 is TGCAGCGTTGAGGGTCTTAACTCTGGGGCCAACGTCCTGACTTTC.

The chain joins TRBV11-3 to TRBJ2-5, with a possible D match to TRBD2 (5 bases). CDR1 and CDR2 from the germline V gene are SGHNT and YENEEA. Trimming cost V 2 bases and J 0 bases, with 7 bases left between them. This CDR3 has 14 residues. CDR3 in amino acids: CASSLSGNQETQYF. For the CDR3, the DNA is TGTGCCAGCAGCTTATCGGGGAACCAAGAGACCCAGTACTTC.

The chain couples TRBV4-1 to TRBJ2-7; D may correspond to TRBD1 or TRBD2 (5 bases each). The CDR3 contains 12 residues. Germline assignment: CDR1 MGHRA and CDR2 YSYEKL. Trimming took off 5 bases at V and 4 bases at J, with 9 bases between the two ends. CDR3 DNA sequence: TGCGCCAGCAGCGGGACGGAGTACGAGCAGTACTTC. It yields the protein CASSGTEYEQYF.

This clonotype appeared a single time. The rearrangement uses TRBV9 and TRBJ2-7, with D possibly TRBD2 on 5 matching bases. CDR1 and CDR2 (germline): SGDLS, YYNGEE. V lost 3 bases and J 3 bases, leaving 13 bases between the germline ends. CDR3 length: 14 residues. The CDR3 spells CASSDDGLDYEQYF. In DNA, the CDR3 is TGTGCCAGCAGCGATGACGGACTCGACTACGAGCAGTACTTC.

This clonotype was found a few times. V gene TRBV28 combines with J gene TRBJ2-7; 7 bases align to TRBD1. Losses at the gene ends were 8 bases for V and 3 bases for J; bases not matched to a gene: 7. The germline V gene encodes CDR1 MDHEN and CDR2 SYDVKM. CDR3 length: 13 amino acids. DNA of the CDR3: TGTGCCAGCCATCCGGGACAGAACTACGAGCAGTACTTC. Its translation: CASHPGQNYEQYF.

V is TRBV7-9 and J is TRBJ2-7; D is tentatively TRBD1 or TRBD2 (6 bases each). CDR1 is SEHNR and CDR2 is FQNEAQ in the germline V gene (reference sequence). There are 15 residues in the CDR3. Trimming cost V 1 base and J 1 base, with 11 bases left between them. CDR3 bases: TGTGCCAGCAGCTTAGACGGGGGCCGGTCCTACGAGCAGTACTTC. This encodes CASSLDGGRSYEQYF.

There are many counts of this clonotype. The chain couples TRBV20-1 to TRBJ1-2; possibly TRBD1 for D (5 bases). V was trimmed by 6 bases and J by 8 bases, leaving 22 bases between them. The CDR3 runs to 14 residues. Germline V gene lookup returns CDR1 DFQATT and CDR2 SNEGSKA (reference sequence). This CDR3 is CSAHPEGRGWGYTF. CDR3 bases: TGCAGTGCCCACCCGGAGGGGCGAGGATGGGGCTACACCTTC.

The chain carries TRBV2 and TRBJ2-5, with TRBD1 identical over 10 bases. V trimming: 5 bases; J trimming: 5 bases; junction bases outside the gene matches: 8. The CDR3 is made up of 15 amino acids. Per the germline V gene, CDR1 is SNHLY and CDR2 is FYNNEI. CDR3 DNA: TGTGCCAGCAGTCCCCTGACAGGGGGCAAGGAGACCCAGTACTTC. This encodes CASSPLTGGKETQYF. Variable domain in full (rest from reference TRBV2 and TRBJ2-5): EPEVTQTPSHQVTQMGQEVILRCVPISNHLYFYWYRQILGQKVEFLVSFYNNEISEKSEIFDDQFSVERPDGSNFTLKIRSTKLEDSAMYFCASSPLTGGKETQYFGPGTRLLVL.

This clonotype has only a few counts. V gene TRBV5-1 combines with J gene TRBJ2-1, with 7 bases identical to TRBD2. With V trimmed by 3 bases and J by 5 bases, 8 bases remained unmatched. Germline V gives CDR1 SGHRS, CDR2 YFSETQ. CDR3 length: 15 amino acids. CDR3 coding DNA: TGCGCCAGCAGCTCGGTGCGGGAGCCTGACAATGAGCAGTTCTTC. Amino acids: CASSSVREPDNEQFF.

At least ten counts were recorded for this clonotype. V gene TRBV3-1 combines with J gene TRBJ2-7; maybe TRBD2 (5 bases). The CDR3 has 13 residues. With 1 base removed from V and 10 bases from J, the gap between germline ends came to 14 bases. CDR1 is LGHDT and CDR2 is YNNKEL in the germline V gene (reference sequence). CDR3 DNA: TGTGCCAGCAGCCAAGGGTCTCGTACGGGACAGTACTTC. Amino acids: CASSQGSRTGQYF.

This clonotype was found a few times. The chain recombines TRBV12-3 or TRBV12-4 with TRBJ2-7, with TRBD1 as a possible D gene (6 bases). The CDR3 runs 14 residues. Trimming stripped 5 bases from V and 1 base from J, with 12 bases between. The CDR3: CASSTTGHSYEQYF. In DNA form, the CDR3 reads TGTGCCAGCAGTACAACAGGGCATTCCTACGAGCAGTACTTC.

The rearrangement links TRBV7-6 to TRBJ2-3; 7 nucleotides line up with TRBD1. V lost 1 base, J lost 4 bases, and 8 bases stayed unmatched. The CDR3 contains 16 residues. The germline CDR1 and CDR2 sequences are SGHVS and FNYEAQ. CDR3 in DNA: TGTGCCAGCAGCTTAGAGCAGAGACAGGGCCCAGATACGCAGTATTTT. Translating it yields CASSLEQRQGPDTQYF.

This clonotype was recorded at least ten times. This chain uses TRBV6-2 or TRBV6-3 with TRBJ2-7; TRBD1 aligns across 7 bases. This CDR3 spans 14 amino acids. J gave up 6 bases and V 3 bases, and 8 bases lay outside the gene matches. Germline CDR1 is MNHEY and CDR2 is SVGEGT. The CDR3 nucleotides read TGTGCCAGCAGTTATGGACAGGCGTCGGGCGAGCAGTACTTC. Its translation: CASSYGQASGEQYF.

Regarding this clonotype: With a much larger clone just one base away, this may be a read error. V usage is TRBV7-9 and J usage is TRBJ1-1; possible D gene TRBD1, 5 bases. Germline V gene lookup returns CDR1 SEHNR and CDR2 FQNEAQ (reference sequence). The CDR3 has 14 residues. V was trimmed by 6 bases and J by 4 bases, leaving 15 bases between them. CDR3 residues: CASRTLGDRTEAFF. In nucleotides, the CDR3 is TGTGCCAGCAGGACCCTGGGGGATCGCACTGAAGCTTTCTTT.

This clonotype came up a few times. The chain recombines TRBV5-1 with TRBJ1-1; the D is unclear. The CDR3 runs to 15 residues. The V gene lost 3 bases and the J gene lost 2 bases, with 14 bases spanning the gap. Germline V gene lookup returns CDR1 SGHRS and CDR2 YFSETQ. The CDR3 spells CASSYRQDSNTEAFF. As DNA, the CDR3 is TGCGCCAGCAGCTATCGCCAGGACTCCAACACTGAAGCTTTCTTT.

This clonotype has a handful of counts. The chain uses TRBV2 and TRBJ2-5; 11 bases are shared with TRBD2. Germline CDR1 is SNHLY and CDR2 is FYNNEI. V lost 4 bases, J lost 2 bases, and 3 bases stayed unmatched. There are 15 residues in the CDR3. The CDR3 protein is CASSARTSGQETQYF. The CDR3 bases are TGTGCCAGCAGTGCCCGGACTAGCGGGCAAGAGACCCAGTACTTC.

V usage is TRBV12-3 or TRBV12-4 and J usage is TRBJ1-1; D gene ambiguous. V dropped 3 bases and J dropped 7 bases, with 18 bases sitting between them. The CDR3 runs to 15 residues. Written as DNA, the CDR3 is TGTGCCAGCAGTTTGACGGCAGATCATTCCAGTGAAGCTTTCTTT. It codes for CASSLTADHSSEAFF.

This clonotype is deemed medium-sized. V usage is TRBV28 and J usage is TRBJ2-4; tentative D call: TRBD2 (5 bases). The V end was cut by 5 bases, the J end by 6 bases, with 17 bases between. Germline assignment: CDR1 MDHEN and CDR2 SYDVKM. The CDR3 has 15 amino acids. The CDR3 region has the DNA TGTGCCAGCAGTCCCCTAGGCGGGCGTGGAAACATTCAGTACTTC. This sequence encodes CASSPLGGRGNIQYF.

The V gene is TRBV4-1, the J gene TRBJ2-7; D gene unclear. Trimming removed 0 bases from V and 2 bases from J, with 8 bases in between. Looked up from germline, CDR1 is MGHRA and CDR2 is YSYEKL. The CDR3 has 14 residues. The CDR3 coding sequence is TGCGCCAGCAGCCAAGATCGAGTGGCCTACGAGCAGTACTTC. Protein sequence: CASSQDRVAYEQYF.

This clonotype was observed at least ten times. The chain has TRBV5-6 and TRBJ2-2; D may be TRBD1 (6 bases). Germline CDR1 is SGHDT and CDR2 is YYEEEE. V lost 4 bases and J lost 5, with 12 bases in between. The CDR3 is made up of 14 amino acids. CDR3 bases: TGTGCCAGCAGCCCGGGACATCAAACCGGGGAGCTGTTTTTT. Protein: CASSPGHQTGELFF.

This clonotype has only a few counts. The chain links TRBV18 to TRBJ1-1; the D is unclear. V lost 5 bases, J lost 0 bases, and 4 bases lay in between. Germline CDR1 reads KGHSH; CDR2 reads LQKENI. CDR3 size: 12 residues. The CDR3 region is CASSDLNTEAFF. The DNA for the CDR3 is TGTGCCAGCTCAGATTTGAACACTGAAGCTTTCTTT.

Only a few counts were recorded for this clonotype. V and J are TRBV7-3 and TRBJ1-1; possible D gene TRBD1, 6 bases. With 2 bases removed from V and 5 bases from J, the gap between germline ends came to 12 bases. CDR1 and CDR2 from the germline V gene are SGHTA and FQGTGA. The CDR3 is made up of 14 amino acids. CDR3 residues: CASSLRGGETEAFF. CDR3 DNA sequence: TGTGCCAGCAGCTTACGAGGGGGTGAGACTGAAGCTTTCTTT.